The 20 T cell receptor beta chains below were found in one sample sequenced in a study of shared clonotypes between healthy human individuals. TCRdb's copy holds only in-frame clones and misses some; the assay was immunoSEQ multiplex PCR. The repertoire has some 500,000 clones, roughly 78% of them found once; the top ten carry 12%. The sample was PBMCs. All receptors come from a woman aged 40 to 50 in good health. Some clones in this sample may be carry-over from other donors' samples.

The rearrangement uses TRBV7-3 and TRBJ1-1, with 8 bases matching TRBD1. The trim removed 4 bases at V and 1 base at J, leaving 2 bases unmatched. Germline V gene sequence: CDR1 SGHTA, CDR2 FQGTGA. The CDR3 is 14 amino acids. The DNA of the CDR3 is TGTGCCAGCAGCTCCGGGACAGGGAACACTGAAGCTTTCTTT. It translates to CASSSGTGNTEAFF.

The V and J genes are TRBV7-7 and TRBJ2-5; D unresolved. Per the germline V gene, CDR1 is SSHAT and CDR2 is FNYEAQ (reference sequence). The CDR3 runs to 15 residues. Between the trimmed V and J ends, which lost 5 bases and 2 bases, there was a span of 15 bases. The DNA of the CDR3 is TGTGCCAGCAGCCCTGCTACGGCATTACAAGAGACCCAGTACTTC. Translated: CASSPATALQETQYF.

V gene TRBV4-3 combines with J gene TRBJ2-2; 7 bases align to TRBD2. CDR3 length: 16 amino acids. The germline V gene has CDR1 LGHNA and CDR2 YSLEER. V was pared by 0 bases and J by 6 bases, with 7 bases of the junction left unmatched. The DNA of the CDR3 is TGCGCCAGCAGCCAAGATTTGGGGGAGGGATCCGGGGAGCTGTTTTTT. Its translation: CASSQDLGEGSGELFF.

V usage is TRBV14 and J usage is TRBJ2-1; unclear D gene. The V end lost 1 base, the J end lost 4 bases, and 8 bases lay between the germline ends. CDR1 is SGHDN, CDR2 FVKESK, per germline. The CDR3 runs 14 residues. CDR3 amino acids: CASSQASQYNEQFF. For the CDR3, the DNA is TGTGCCAGCAGCCAAGCTTCACAGTACAATGAGCAGTTCTTC. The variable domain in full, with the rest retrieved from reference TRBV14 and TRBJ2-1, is EAGVTQFPSHSVIEKGQTVTLRCDPISGHDNLYWYRRVMGKEIKFLLHFVKESKQDESGMPNNRFLAERTGGTYSTLKVQPAELEDSGVYFCASSQASQYNEQFFGPGTRLTVL.

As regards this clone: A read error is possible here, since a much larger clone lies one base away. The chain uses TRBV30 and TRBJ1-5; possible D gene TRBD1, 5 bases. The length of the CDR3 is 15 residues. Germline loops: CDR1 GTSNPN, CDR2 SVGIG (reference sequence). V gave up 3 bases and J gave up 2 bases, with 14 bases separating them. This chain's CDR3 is CAWSPLEQGNQPQHF. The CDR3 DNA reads TGTGCCTGGAGCCCCTTGGAACAGGGCAATCAGCCCCAGCATTTT.

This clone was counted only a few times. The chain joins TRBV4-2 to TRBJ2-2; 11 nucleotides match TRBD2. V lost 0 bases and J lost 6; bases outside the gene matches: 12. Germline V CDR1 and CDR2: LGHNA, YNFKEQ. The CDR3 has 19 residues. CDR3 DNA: TGTGCCAGCAGCCAAGAAACTAGCGGGAGTGTTCAGTTTCCCGGGGAGCTGTTTTTT. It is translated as CASSQETSGSVQFPGELFF.

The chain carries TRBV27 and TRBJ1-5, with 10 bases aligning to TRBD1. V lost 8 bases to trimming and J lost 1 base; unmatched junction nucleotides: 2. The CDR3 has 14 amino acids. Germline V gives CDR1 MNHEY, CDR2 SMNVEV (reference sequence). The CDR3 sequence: CASRDRGSNQPQHF. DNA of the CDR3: TGTGCCAGCCGGGACAGGGGAAGCAATCAGCCCCAGCATTTT.

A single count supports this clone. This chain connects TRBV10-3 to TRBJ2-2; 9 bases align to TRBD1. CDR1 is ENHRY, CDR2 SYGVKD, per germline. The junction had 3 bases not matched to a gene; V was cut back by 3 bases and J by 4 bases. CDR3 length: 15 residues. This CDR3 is CAISEQGAGTGELFF. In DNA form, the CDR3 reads TGTGCCATCAGTGAACAGGGGGCAGGCACCGGGGAGCTGTTTTTT.

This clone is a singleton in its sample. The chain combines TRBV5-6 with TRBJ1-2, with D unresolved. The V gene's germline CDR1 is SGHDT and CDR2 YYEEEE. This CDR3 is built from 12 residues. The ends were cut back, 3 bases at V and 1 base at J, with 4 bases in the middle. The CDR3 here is CASSSYNYGYTF. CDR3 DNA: TGTGCCAGCAGCTCGTATAACTATGGCTACACCTTC.

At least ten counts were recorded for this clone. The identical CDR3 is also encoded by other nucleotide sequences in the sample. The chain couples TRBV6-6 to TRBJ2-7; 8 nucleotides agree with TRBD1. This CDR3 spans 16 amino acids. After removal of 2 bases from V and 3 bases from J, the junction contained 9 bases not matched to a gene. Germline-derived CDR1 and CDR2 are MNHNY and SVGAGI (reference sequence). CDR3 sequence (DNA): TGTGCCAGCAGTTACCCCCCGACAGGGGCTAGCTACGAGCAGTACTTC. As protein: CASSYPPTGASYEQYF.

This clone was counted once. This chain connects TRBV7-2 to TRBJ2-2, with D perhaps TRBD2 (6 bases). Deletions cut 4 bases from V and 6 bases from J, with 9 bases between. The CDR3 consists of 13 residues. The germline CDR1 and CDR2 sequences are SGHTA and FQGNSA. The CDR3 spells CASSSLASGELFF. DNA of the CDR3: TGTGCCAGCAGCTCACTAGCCTCCGGGGAGCTGTTTTTT. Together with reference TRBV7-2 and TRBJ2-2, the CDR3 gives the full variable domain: GAGVSQSPSNKVTEKGKDVELRCDPISGHTALYWYRQSLGQGLEFLIYFQGNSAPDKSGLPSDRFSAERTGGSVSTLTIQRTQQEDSAVYLCASSSLASGELFFGEGSRLTVL.

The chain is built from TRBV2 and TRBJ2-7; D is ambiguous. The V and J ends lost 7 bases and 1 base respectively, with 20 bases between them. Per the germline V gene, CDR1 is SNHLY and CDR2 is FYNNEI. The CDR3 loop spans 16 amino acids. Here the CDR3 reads CASKTAVYADSYEQYF. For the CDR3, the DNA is TGTGCCAGCAAGACGGCAGTTTACGCCGATTCCTACGAGCAGTACTTC.

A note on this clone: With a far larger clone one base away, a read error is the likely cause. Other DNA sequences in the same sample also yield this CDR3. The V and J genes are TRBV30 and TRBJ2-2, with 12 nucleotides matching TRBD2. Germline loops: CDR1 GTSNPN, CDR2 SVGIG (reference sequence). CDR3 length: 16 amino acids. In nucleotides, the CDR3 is TGCGCCTGGAGTAGCGGACTAGCGGGGCTAACCGGGGAGCTGTTTTTT. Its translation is CAWSSGLAGLTGELFF.

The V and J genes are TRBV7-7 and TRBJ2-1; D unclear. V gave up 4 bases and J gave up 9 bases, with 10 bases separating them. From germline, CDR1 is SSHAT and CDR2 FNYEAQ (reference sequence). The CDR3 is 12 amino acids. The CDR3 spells CASSSLVGEQFF. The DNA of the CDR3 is TGTGCCAGCAGCTCGTTAGTAGGTGAGCAGTTCTTC.

The CDR3, as DNA: TGTGCCAGCGATAGGGCCTTTACCTACGAGCAGTACTTC. Translating it yields CASDRAFTYEQYF. This sequence joins TRBV6-1 and TRBJ2-7, with D hard to call. The germline V gene has CDR1 MNHNS and CDR2 SASEGT. This CDR3 region has 13 residues. Trimming shortened V by 8 bases and J by 2 bases, and 13 bases separated the two germline ends.

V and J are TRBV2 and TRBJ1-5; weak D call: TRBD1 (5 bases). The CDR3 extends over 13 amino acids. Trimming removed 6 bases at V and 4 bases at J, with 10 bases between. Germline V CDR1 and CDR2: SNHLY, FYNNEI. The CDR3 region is CASSPGRNQPQHF. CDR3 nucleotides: TGTGCCAGCAGCCCAGGGAGGAATCAGCCCCAGCATTTT.

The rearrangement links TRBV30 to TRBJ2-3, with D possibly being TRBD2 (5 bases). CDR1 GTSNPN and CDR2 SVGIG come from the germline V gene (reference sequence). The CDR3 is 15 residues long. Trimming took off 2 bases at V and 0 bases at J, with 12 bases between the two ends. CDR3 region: CAWSSGSGSTDTQYF. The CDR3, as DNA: TGTGCCTGGAGTTCGGGGTCGGGGAGCACAGATACGCAGTATTTT.

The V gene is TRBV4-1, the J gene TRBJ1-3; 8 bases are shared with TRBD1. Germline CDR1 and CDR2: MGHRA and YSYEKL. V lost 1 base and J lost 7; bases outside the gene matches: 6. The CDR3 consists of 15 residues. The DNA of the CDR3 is TGCGCCAGCAGCCAAGGCCCCTACAGGGGGAACACCATATATTTT. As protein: CASSQGPYRGNTIYF.

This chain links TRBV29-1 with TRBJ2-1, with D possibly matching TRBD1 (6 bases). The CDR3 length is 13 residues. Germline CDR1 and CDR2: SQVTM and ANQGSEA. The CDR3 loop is CNANLGAVNEQFF. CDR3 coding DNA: TGCAACGCTAATCTGGGGGCGGTAAATGAGCAGTTCTTC.

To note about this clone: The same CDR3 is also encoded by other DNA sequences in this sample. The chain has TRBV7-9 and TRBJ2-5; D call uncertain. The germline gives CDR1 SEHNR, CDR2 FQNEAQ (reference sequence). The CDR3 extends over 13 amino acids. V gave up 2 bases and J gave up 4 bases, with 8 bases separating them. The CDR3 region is CASSLNGGETQYF. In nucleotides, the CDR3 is TGTGCCAGCAGCTTAAACGGTGGAGAGACCCAGTACTTC.